The present TCR delta chain was sequenced within a study of Vδ1+ human thymocytes (dated by TCRdb to about 2018). Describing the broader study: As a data resource, the study described the mRNA-level TRG and TRD CDR3 repertoires of highly purified Vdelta1+ thymocytes obtained from young children. Earlier work had validated the multiplex-based CDR3 amplicon strategy against 5'RACE-based methods for generating CDR3 amplicons. What the authors observed across the whole study: Because unexpected Vdelta2 sequences could lead to misinterpretation of bulk repertoire data, the authors recommended using highly purified populations and validating at the single-cell level. Donors did not cluster by age or sex, so the analyses were not stratified by age or sex. Numerous TRG clonotypes were shared among donors (up to roughly 7x10^3), while TRD repertoires were essentially private (a maximum of roughly 120 shared). Unlike the oligoclonal repertoires in peripheral blood, the thymic TRG and TRD repertoires appeared highly polyclonal, with Gaussian CDR3 length distributions. Even though sort purity was high, roughly 21% of thymic TRD sequences were Vdelta2 (and few were Vdelta3), which was not the case for the peripheral blood Vdelta1+ controls.

This clone was counted a few times. Its antigen is still unknown. The record has no base qualities; no much larger clone is one base away. RNA extraction was carried out with the RNeasy mini kit, and reverse transcription was then done using Superscript III. CDR3 amplicons were produced by multiplex PCR using pooled V-gene forward primers and a constant-region reverse primer with Illumina adaptor overhangs. After gel purification, amplicons were indexed with Nextera index primers over about 8 extra PCR cycles and were then purified with AMPure XP beads. Sequencing of the libraries was done on an Illumina MiSeq using paired-end 250 bp reads, dual indexing and a roughly 20% PhiX spike-in. On the study's bioinformatics: FastQC was used to check read quality, and ea-utils fastq-join was used to merge TRG read pairs. IMGT/HighV-QUEST was used to annotate sequences, retaining only productive sequences with an unambiguous V-gene assignment, and each clonotype was defined by an identical CDR3 sequence. For downstream analysis, the tools were VDJtools 1.1.1, tcR 2.2.3, Treemap and vegan Shannon diversity in R 3.4.4. TCRdb reran clone calling on the public reads with CATT; rows sharing one DNA sequence were then combined. TCRdb, not the original authors, processed these V and J calls. This sample has roughly 55,000 delta-chain clones in its table, and approximately 16% of those were observed once. The ten largest clones take up roughly 0.5% of the sample.

Thymic samples were depleted of alphabeta T cells, then CD3+ TCRVdelta1+ TCRVdelta2- thymocytes were FACS-sorted. Sorted Vdelta1+ thymocyte purity ranged from 98% to 99.6%. Thymic specimens were obtained from about 8 paediatric patients, aged from about 5 days to 16 months, who were undergoing corrective cardiac surgery. Thymic tissue was dispersed and mononuclear cells isolated on a Histopaque-1077 density gradient. For staining, the antibodies used were anti-TCRVdelta1 clone TS8.2, anti-TCRVdelta2 clone B6, anti-CD3 clone HIT3a and anti-TCRalphabeta clone IP26. From its cysteine to its phenylalanine, the CDR3 spans 15 amino acids. Of all the DNA, just the CDR3 is kept, 45 bases in frame from base 1. CDR1 GEAIGNYY and CDR2 EKD are derived from the germline V gene. Trimming takes 0 bases off V and 8 bases off J; junction bases not matched to a gene: 11.

Sequencing used Vdelta1+ gamma-delta thymocytes from the thymus. The cell subset or site label of this sample denotes: FACS-sorted CD3+ TCRalphabeta- TCRVdelta1+ TCRVdelta2- thymocytes. This clonotype originated in a boy in the first two years of life who had congenital heart surgery. The chain couples TRDV2 to TRDJ1; a stretch of 7 junction bases matches TRDD3. The CDR3 is CACDTEKGGCLKLIF. Read as DNA, the sequence is TGTGCCTGTGACACCGAGAAGGGGGGATGCCTCAAACTCATCTTT.